Below are 20 T cell receptor beta chains sequenced from a single sample in a study of blood T cell repertoires in COVID-19. Sequencing used immunoSEQ multiplex PCR; TCRdb keeps in-frame clones, though not all of them. The sample contains about 190,000 clones, about 77% of which appear only once. Sequenced sample: peripheral blood. The receptors stem from a woman of 80 years or more with active or convalescent COVID-19.

V usage is TRBV7-2 and J usage is TRBJ1-1; D call uncertain. The germline CDR1 and CDR2 sequences are SGHTA and FQGNSA. Between the trimmed V and J ends, which lost 1 base and 8 bases, there was a span of 8 bases. CDR3 size: 12 residues. The chain's CDR3 is CASSLGRREAFF. For the CDR3, the DNA is TGTGCCAGCAGCTTAGGGCGCAGGGAAGCTTTCTTT.

This chain links TRBV5-6 with TRBJ1-2; 8 bases agree with TRBD1. The germline V gene encodes CDR1 SGHDT and CDR2 YYEEEE. V lost 0 bases to trimming and J lost 4 bases; unmatched junction nucleotides: 8. The CDR3 totals 16 residues. The CDR3 is CASSLGQGISTYGYTF. CDR3 DNA sequence: TGTGCCAGCAGCTTGGGACAGGGGATTTCTACCTATGGCTACACCTTC.

This clone was counted between two and nine times. The CDR3 DNA is TGTGCCAGTAGTATCGGGGACACCAATCAGCCCCAGCATTTT. This encodes CASSIGDTNQPQHF. The chain is built from TRBV19 and TRBJ1-5, with D possibly TRBD1 on 6 matching bases. Germline CDR1 reads LNHDA; CDR2 reads SQIVND (reference sequence). The CDR3 sequence is 14 residues long. Trimming cost V 3 bases and J 3 bases, with 9 bases left between them.

This clone showed up just once. The CDR3 sequence is CASSAFSAGGNEQFF. CDR3 bases: TGCGCCAGCAGCGCCTTTTCTGCGGGGGGAAATGAGCAGTTCTTC. The chain combines TRBV5-1 with TRBJ2-1; 8 bases are shared with TRBD2. There are 15 residues in the CDR3. Looked up from germline, CDR1 is SGHRS and CDR2 is YFSETQ. With 4 bases clipped from V and 7 bases from J, the junction kept 10 bases outside the gene matches.

The CDR3: CSAGQGYGYTF. In nucleotides, the CDR3 is TGCAGCGCCGGACAGGGGTATGGCTACACCTTC. This chain joins TRBV29-1 and TRBJ1-2; 9 bases align to TRBD1. The CDR3 totals 11 residues. In germline, CDR1 is SQVTM, CDR2 ANQGSEA. The trim removed 7 bases at V and 5 bases at J, leaving 2 bases unmatched.

The chain links TRBV5-1 to TRBJ1-3, with TRBD1 matching over 7 bases. Germline values: CDR1 SGHRS, CDR2 YFSETQ. CDR3 length equals 16 residues. The V segment lost 0 bases and the J segment 4 bases; nucleotides outside the gene matches: 7. CDR3 bases: TGCGCCAGCAGCTTGGGATCTACAGGGGCAGGAAACACCATATATTTT. Amino acids: CASSLGSTGAGNTIYF.

The chain uses TRBV5-1 and TRBJ1-4; D gene ambiguous. Germline lookup yields CDR1 SGHRS and CDR2 YFSETQ. The CDR3 is made up of 17 amino acids. V lost 3 bases, J lost 2 bases, and 17 bases lay in between. The CDR3 loop reads CASSSQAALGTNEKLFF. The CDR3 DNA sequence: TGCGCCAGCAGCTCCCAGGCTGCCCTCGGCACTAATGAAAAACTGTTTTTT.

This chain uses TRBV4-2 with TRBJ2-5; 9 positions agree with TRBD2. Germline values: CDR1 LGHNA, CDR2 YNFKEQ. The V gene end was trimmed by 2 bases and the J gene end by 5 bases; junction bases not matched to a gene: 6. The CDR3 length is 15 residues. The CDR3 protein is CASSQFAGGQETQYF. The CDR3 DNA sequence: TGTGCCAGCAGCCAATTTGCGGGGGGGCAGGAGACCCAGTACTTC.

The V and J genes are TRBV6-5 and TRBJ2-1, with D maybe TRBD2 (6 bases). In germline, CDR1 is MNHEY, CDR2 SVGAGI. V was clipped by 9 bases and J by 8 bases, with 20 bases between them. The CDR3 spans 14 residues. CDR3 loop: CASLLASWGYEQFF. Written as DNA, the CDR3 is TGTGCCAGTTTACTAGCTTCTTGGGGTTATGAGCAGTTCTTC.

This rearrangement joins TRBV7-8 to TRBJ2-5, with D possibly TRBD1 on 6 matching bases. Germline lookup yields CDR1 SGHVS and CDR2 FQNEAQ. The CDR3 totals 13 residues. Trimming removed 5 bases from V and 3 bases from J, with 10 bases in between. As DNA, the CDR3 is TGTGCCAGCAGCCGGACAGTAGAAGAGACCCAGTACTTC. Protein: CASSRTVEETQYF.

This chain links TRBV25-1 with TRBJ2-5; 7 positions match TRBD1. The CDR3 extends over 13 amino acids. The V gene end was trimmed by 7 bases and the J gene end by 3 bases; junction bases not matched to a gene: 5. Per the germline V gene, CDR1 is MGHDK and CDR2 is SYGVNS. The CDR3 sequence is CASIRQGEETQYF. The DNA of the CDR3 is TGTGCCAGCATACGACAGGGTGAAGAGACCCAGTACTTC.

The J gene is TRBJ1-1, the V gene TRBV7-9, with no clear D. Trimming stripped 6 bases from V and 0 bases from J, with 8 bases between. Germline V lookup: CDR1 SEHNR, CDR2 FQNEAQ (reference sequence). This CDR3 is built from 13 residues. The CDR3 reads CASRPRVNTEAFF. In nucleotides, the CDR3 is TGTGCCAGCAGACCGCGAGTGAACACTGAAGCTTTCTTT.

This clone was recorded once. V usage is TRBV4-3 and J usage is TRBJ2-3; no firm D call. There are 16 residues in the CDR3. Germline CDR1 LGHNA, CDR2 YSLEER. Deletions cut 0 bases from V and 2 bases from J, with 12 bases between. The CDR3 coding sequence is TGCGCCAGCAGCCAAGATTGGGCCCGTACCACAGATACGCAGTATTTT. It translates to CASSQDWARTTDTQYF.

The chain recombines TRBV3-1 (or the pseudogene TRBV3-2) with TRBJ1-3; tentatively, D is TRBD1 (5 bases). The ends were cut back, 4 bases at V and 4 bases at J, with 11 bases in the middle. Germline CDR1 and CDR2: LGHDT and YNNKEL (reference sequence). The length of the CDR3 is 14 residues. The CDR3: CASSPGTLGNTIYF. The CDR3 nucleotides are TGTGCCAGCAGCCCCGGGACTTTGGGAAACACCATATATTTT.

The chain joins TRBV2 to TRBJ1-2; D is ambiguous. The CDR3 runs to 15 residues. Trimming shortened V by 6 bases and J by 4 bases, and 18 bases separated the two germline ends. CDR1 SNHLY and CDR2 FYNNEI come from the germline V gene. DNA for the CDR3: TGTGCCAGCAGCCCGTCCCAAGGCCGGGGCTATGGCTACACCTTC. It is translated as CASSPSQGRGYGYTF.

The chain recombines TRBV7-9 with TRBJ2-7; possibly TRBD1 for D (5 bases). V was trimmed by 5 bases and J by 0 bases, leaving 14 bases between them. CDR3 length: 15 residues. Germline CDR1 is SEHNR and CDR2 is FQNEAQ (reference sequence). The CDR3 is CASSPEQDFSYEQYF. Here the CDR3 DNA reads TGTGCCAGCAGCCCCGAACAGGATTTCTCCTACGAGCAGTACTTC.

The chain joins TRBV10-2 to TRBJ1-2; D may be TRBD1 (5 bases). Trimming took off 10 bases at V and 3 bases at J, with 15 bases between the two ends. CDR3 length: 13 residues. The germline CDR1 and CDR2 sequences are WSHSY and SAAADI. The CDR3 DNA reads TGCGCCACGAACCAGGGTGGCGACTATGGCTACACCTTC. Its translation: CATNQGGDYGYTF.

CDR3 bases: TGTGCCAGCAGTTTATCAGGGGTTAGCAATCAGCCCCAGCATTTT. The encoded protein is CASSLSGVSNQPQHF. This chain joins TRBV28 and TRBJ1-5; a possible D gene is TRBD1 (6 bases). This CDR3 is 15 amino acids long. CDR1 MDHEN and CDR2 SYDVKM come from the germline V gene. V was trimmed by 1 base and J by 0 bases, leaving 7 bases between them.

This clone was found once. The chain uses TRBV5-4 and TRBJ2-3; 9 nucleotides line up with TRBD1. V lost 0 bases, J lost 0 bases, and 8 bases stayed unmatched. Germline CDR1 SGHNT, CDR2 YYREEE (reference sequence). The CDR3 covers 18 residues. CDR3 region: CASSLDRGRVRSTDTQYF. The CDR3 DNA sequence: TGTGCCAGCAGCTTGGACAGGGGGCGCGTCCGTAGCACAGATACGCAGTATTTT.

The V gene is TRBV2, the J gene TRBJ1-1, with 10 bases fitting TRBD1. Germline loops: CDR1 SNHLY, CDR2 FYNNEI. The CDR3 length is 14 residues. Losses at the gene ends were 6 bases for V and 7 bases for J; bases not matched to a gene: 8. CDR3 nucleotides: TGTGCCAGCAGCGCCGACAGGGGGCATGGTGAAGCTTTCTTT. It translates to CASSADRGHGEAFF.